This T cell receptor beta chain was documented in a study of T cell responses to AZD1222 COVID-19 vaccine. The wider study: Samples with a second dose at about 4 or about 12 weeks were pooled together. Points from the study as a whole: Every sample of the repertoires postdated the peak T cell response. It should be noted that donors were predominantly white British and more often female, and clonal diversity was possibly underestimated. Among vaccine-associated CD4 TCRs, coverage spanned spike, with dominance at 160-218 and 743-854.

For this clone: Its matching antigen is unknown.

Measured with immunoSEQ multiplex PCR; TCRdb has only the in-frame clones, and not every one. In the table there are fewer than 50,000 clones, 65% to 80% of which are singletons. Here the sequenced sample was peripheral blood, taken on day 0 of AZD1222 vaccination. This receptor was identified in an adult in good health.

CDR3 in amino acids: CASSWTSGRSDTQYF. The CDR3 nucleotides read TGTGCCAGCAGCTGGACTAGCGGGAGATCCGATACGCAGTATTTT. The rearrangement uses TRBV7-9 and TRBJ2-3, with 13 bases matching TRBD2. Germline CDR1 reads SEHNR; CDR2 reads FQNEAQ (reference sequence). Germline trimming cut 4 bases from V and 6 bases from J; bases unmatched to any gene: 4. The CDR3 is made up of 15 amino acids.